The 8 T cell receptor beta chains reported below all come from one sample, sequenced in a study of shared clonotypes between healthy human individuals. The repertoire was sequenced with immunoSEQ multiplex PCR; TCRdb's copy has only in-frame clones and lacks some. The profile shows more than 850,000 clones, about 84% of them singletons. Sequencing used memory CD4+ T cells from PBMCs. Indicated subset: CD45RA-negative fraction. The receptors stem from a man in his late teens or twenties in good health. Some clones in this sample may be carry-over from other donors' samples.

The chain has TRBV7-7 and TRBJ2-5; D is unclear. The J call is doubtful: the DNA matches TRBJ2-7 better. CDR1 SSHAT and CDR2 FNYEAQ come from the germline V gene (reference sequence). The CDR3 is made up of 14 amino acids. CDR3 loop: CASSLEVGSYEQYF. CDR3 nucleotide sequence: TGTGCCAGCAGCTTAGAGGTCGGCTCCTACGAGCAGTACTTC.

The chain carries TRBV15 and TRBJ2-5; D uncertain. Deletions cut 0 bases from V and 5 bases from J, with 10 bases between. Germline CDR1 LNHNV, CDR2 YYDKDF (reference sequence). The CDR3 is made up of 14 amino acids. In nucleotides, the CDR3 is TGTGCCACCAGCAGAGAAAGGACCGGGGAGACCCAGTACTTC. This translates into CATSRERTGETQYF.

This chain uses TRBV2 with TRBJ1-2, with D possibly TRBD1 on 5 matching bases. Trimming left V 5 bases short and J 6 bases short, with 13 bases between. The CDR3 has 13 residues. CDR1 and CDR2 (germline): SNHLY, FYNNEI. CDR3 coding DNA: TGTGCCAGCAGTTTAGCACAGGCTCATGGCTACACCTTC. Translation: CASSLAQAHGYTF. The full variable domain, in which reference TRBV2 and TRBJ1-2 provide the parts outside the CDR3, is EPEVTQTPSHQVTQMGQEVILRCVPISNHLYFYWYRQILGQKVEFLVSFYNNEISEKSEIFDDQFSVERPDGSNFTLKIRSTKLEDSAMYFCASSLAQAHGYTFGSGTRLTVV.

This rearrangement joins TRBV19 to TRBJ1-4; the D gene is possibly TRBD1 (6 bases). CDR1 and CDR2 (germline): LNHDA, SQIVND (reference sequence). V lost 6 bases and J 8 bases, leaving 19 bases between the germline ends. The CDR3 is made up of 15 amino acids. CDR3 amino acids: CASSPQSRGGEKLFF. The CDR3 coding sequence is TGTGCCAGTAGCCCACAAAGCAGGGGAGGAGAAAAACTGTTTTTT.

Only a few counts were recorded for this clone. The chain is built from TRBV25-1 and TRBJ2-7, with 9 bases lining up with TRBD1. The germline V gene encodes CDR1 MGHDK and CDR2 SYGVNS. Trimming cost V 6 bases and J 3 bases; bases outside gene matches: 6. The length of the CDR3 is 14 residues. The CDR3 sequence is CASSRTGAVYEQYF. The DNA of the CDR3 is TGTGCCAGCAGCCGGACAGGGGCAGTCTACGAGCAGTACTTC.

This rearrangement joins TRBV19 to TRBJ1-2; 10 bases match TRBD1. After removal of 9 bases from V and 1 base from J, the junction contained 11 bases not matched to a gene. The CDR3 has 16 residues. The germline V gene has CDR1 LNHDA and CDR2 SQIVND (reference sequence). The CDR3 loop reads CASRPGTGAFNYGYTF. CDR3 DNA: TGTGCCAGCCGCCCGGGGACAGGGGCCTTTAACTATGGCTACACCTTC.

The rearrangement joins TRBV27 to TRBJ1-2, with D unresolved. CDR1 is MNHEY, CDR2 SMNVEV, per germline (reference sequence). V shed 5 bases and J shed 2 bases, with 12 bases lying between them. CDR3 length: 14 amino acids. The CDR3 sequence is CASSAKNRNYGYTF. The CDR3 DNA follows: TGTGCCAGCAGTGCCAAGAATCGGAACTATGGCTACACCTTC.

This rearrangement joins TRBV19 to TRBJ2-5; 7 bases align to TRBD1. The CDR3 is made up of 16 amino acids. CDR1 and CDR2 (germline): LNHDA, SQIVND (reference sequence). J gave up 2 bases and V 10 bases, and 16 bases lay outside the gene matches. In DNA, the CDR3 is TGTGCCACTGTCGAGGGGGCGGAGCCCAATCAAGAGACCCAGTACTTC. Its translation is CATVEGAEPNQETQYF.